This T cell receptor (beta chain) was observed in a study of cytomegalovirus exposure and HLA in healthy donors. Study-level background: Among several hundred genotyped donors, 80% to 90% fell in the Caucasian-associated ancestry cluster. Study-level results: A few chains tied to CMV proved CMV antigen-specific in vitro.

Amplification used 60 Vbeta primers and 13 Jbeta primers. In the original analysis: The authors later counted roughly 87 million unique TCR beta chains, approximately 10 million of them shared. TCRdb's copy holds only in-frame clones and misses some; the assay was immunoSEQ multiplex PCR. The DNA was the basis for D and trimming; V, J and clone size are from that table. The sample features around 100,000 clones, with 3.5% in its top ten. A word on this clone: Its antigen is undetermined.

The junction had 3 bases not matched to a gene; V was cut back by 5 bases and J by 4 bases. Germline V gene sequence: CDR1 SEHNR, CDR2 FQNEAQ (reference sequence). CDR3 length: 14 amino acids. The TCR sequence derives from a man in his forties or fifties in good health and CMV-seronegative. The chain has TRBV7-9 and TRBJ1-5, with 9 bases lining up with TRBD1. Sequencing was done on a sample of PBMCs. The DNA of the CDR3 is TGTGCCAGCAGCCGCGGGACAGGGAATCAGCCCCAGCATTTT. This gives the protein CASSRGTGNQPQHF.